The 5 T cell receptor beta chains below all came from one sample that was sequenced in a study of T-cell reconstitution after alpha-beta-depleted transplantation in children. As it was prepared, the TCRbeta library received unique molecular identifiers. TCRdb processed the PCR reads anew with MiXCR; each CDR3 protein has one entry. The table shows around 700,000 distinct CDR3 sequences, with roughly 13% occurring only once. Material: PBMCs, obtained before TCRalphabeta/CD19-depleted stem cell transplant. The receptors stem from a girl aged 2 to 9 with congenital amegakaryocytic thrombocytopenia, due to receive a stem cell transplant.

This clonotype was seen at least ten times. This chain links TRBV6-1 with TRBJ1-2; no clear D gene. The CDR3 runs to 16 residues. From germline, CDR1 is MNHNS and CDR2 SASEGT. With 10 bases removed from V and 3 bases from J, the gap between germline ends came to 24 bases. The CDR3 protein is CATLREAARTYYGYTF. The CDR3 DNA follows: TGTGCCACCCTCAGAGAGGCTGCCCGAACCTACTATGGCTACACCTTC.

This clonotype was seen many times. The rearrangement links TRBV27 to TRBJ2-7; 12 bases line up with TRBD2. V was pared by 4 bases and J by 6 bases, with 4 bases of the junction left unmatched. The CDR3 totals 14 residues. Germline CDR1 reads MNHEY; CDR2 reads SMNVEV (reference sequence). DNA of the CDR3: TGTGCCAGCAGTTCAGGACTAGCGGGACCCGAGCAGTACTTC. The encoded protein is CASSSGLAGPEQYF.

In this sample, this clonotype turned up many times. The rearrangement uses TRBV20-1 and TRBJ2-7; D may be TRBD1 (6 bases). Trimming pared 3 bases from V and 0 bases from J, leaving 15 bases between. Germline V CDR1 and CDR2: DFQATT, SNEGSKA (reference sequence). This CDR3 has 15 amino acids. The CDR3 DNA is TGCAGTGCTAGTGCCACAGGGTCAAGCTCCTACGAGCAGTACTTC. Translating it yields CSASATGSSSYEQYF.

This clonotype has at least ten counts. The chain recombines TRBV27 with TRBJ2-5; a possible D gene is TRBD2 (6 bases). Trimming removed 5 bases from V and 4 bases from J, with 14 bases in between. This CDR3 is built from 14 residues. Germline V CDR1 and CDR2: MNHEY, SMNVEV (reference sequence). The CDR3 protein is CASSPGVMVETQYF. The CDR3 DNA is TGTGCCAGCAGTCCGGGAGTAATGGTAGAGACCCAGTACTTC.

This chain joins TRBV10-3 and TRBJ2-1; D gene uncertain. Trimming took 0 bases from V and 8 from J, leaving 14 bases between them. Germline V gene lookup returns CDR1 ENHRY and CDR2 SYGVKD. The CDR3 is made up of 15 amino acids. DNA of the CDR3: TGTGCCATCAGTGAGTCCCGGACGACCAAGGATGAGCAGTTCTTC. This codes for CAISESRTTKDEQFF.